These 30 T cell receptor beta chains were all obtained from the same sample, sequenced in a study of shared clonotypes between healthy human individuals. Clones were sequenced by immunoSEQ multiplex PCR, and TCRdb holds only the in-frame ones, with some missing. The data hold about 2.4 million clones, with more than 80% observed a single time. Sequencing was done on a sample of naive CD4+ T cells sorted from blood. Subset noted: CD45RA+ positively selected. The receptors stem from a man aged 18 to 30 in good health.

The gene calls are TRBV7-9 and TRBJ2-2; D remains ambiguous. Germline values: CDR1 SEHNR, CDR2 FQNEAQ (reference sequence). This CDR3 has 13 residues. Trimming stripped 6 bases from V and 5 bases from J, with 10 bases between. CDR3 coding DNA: TGTGCCAGCAGATTTTCGGCGACCGGGGAGCTGTTTTTT. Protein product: CASRFSATGELFF.

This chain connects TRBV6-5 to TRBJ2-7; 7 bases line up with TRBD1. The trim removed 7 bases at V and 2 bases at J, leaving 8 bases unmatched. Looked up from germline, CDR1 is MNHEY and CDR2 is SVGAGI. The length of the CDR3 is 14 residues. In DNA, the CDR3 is TGTGCCAGCATTGGACAGGCCCCACCCTACGAGCAGTACTTC. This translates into CASIGQAPPYEQYF.

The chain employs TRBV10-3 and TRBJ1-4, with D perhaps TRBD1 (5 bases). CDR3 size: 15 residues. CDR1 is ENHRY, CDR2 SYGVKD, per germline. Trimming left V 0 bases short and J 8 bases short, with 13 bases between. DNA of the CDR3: TGTGCCATCAGTGAGTCCCAGGGAGGGGTCGAAAAACTGTTTTTT. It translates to CAISESQGGVEKLFF.

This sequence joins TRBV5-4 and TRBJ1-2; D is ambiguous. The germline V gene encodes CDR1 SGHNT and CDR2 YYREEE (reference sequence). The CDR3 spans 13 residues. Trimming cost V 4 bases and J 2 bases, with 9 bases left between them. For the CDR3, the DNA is TGTGCCAGCAGCAAACAAGGGAACTATGGCTACACCTTC. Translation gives CASSKQGNYGYTF.

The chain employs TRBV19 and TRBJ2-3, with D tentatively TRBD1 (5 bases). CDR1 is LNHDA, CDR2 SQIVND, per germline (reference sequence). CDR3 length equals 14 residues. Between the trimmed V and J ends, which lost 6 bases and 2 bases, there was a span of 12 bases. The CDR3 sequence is CASRKGLFTDTQYF. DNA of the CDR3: TGTGCCAGTAGAAAGGGGCTGTTCACAGATACGCAGTATTTT.

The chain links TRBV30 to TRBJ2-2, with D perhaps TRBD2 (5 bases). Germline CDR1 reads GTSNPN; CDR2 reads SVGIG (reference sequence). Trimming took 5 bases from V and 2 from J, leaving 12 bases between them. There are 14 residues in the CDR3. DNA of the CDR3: TGTGCCTGGGACTACCGGTTCAACACCGGGGAGCTGTTTTTT. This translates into CAWDYRFNTGELFF.

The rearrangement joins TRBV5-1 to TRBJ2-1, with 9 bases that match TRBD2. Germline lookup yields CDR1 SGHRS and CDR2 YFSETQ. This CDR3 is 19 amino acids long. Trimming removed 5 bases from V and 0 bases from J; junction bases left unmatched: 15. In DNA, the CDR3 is TGCGCCAGCAGGATGGGACTAGCCGTTCGTCTTAGCTCCTACAATGAGCAGTTCTTC. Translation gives CASRMGLAVRLSSYNEQFF.

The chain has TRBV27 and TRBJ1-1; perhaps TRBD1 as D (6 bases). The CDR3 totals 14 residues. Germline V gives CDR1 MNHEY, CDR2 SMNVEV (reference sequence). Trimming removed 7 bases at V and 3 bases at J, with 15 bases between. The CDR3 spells CASTLKTGYTEAFF. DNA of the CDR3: TGTGCCAGCACCCTTAAAACAGGGTACACTGAAGCTTTCTTT.

For the CDR3, the DNA is TGTGCCAGCAGCACGCAGAGCAGCGGATCACTTTACAATGAGCAGTTCTTC. Translation gives CASSTQSSGSLYNEQFF. The rearrangement uses TRBV7-2 and TRBJ2-1; D might be TRBD2 (5 bases). Germline loops: CDR1 SGHTA, CDR2 FQGNSA. Deletions cut 5 bases from V and 4 bases from J, with 21 bases between. The CDR3 length is 17 residues.

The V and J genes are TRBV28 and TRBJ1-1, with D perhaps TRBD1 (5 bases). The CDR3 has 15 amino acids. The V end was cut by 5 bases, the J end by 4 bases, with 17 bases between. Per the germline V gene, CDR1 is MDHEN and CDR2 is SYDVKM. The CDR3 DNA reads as TGTGCCAGCAGTGGGGGGACCTCCGGGAGCACTGAAGCTTTCTTT. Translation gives CASSGGTSGSTEAFF.

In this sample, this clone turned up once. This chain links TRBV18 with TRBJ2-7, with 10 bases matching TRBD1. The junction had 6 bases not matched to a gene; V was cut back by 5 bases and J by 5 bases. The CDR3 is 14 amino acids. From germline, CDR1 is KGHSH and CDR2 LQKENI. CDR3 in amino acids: CASSGPGQGNEQYF. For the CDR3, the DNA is TGTGCCAGCTCAGGACCGGGACAGGGGAACGAGCAGTACTTC. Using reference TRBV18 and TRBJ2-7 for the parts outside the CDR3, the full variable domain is NAGVMQNPRHLVRRRGQEARLRCSPMKGHSHVYWYRQLPEEGLKFMVYLQKENIIDESGMPKERFSAEFPKEGPSILRIQQVVRGDSAAYFCASSGPGQGNEQYFGPGTRLTVT.

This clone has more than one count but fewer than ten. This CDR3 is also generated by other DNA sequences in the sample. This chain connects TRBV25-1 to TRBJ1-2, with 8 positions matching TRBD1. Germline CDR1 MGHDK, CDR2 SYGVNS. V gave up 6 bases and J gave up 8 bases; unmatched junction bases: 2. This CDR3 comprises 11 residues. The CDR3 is CASSAGGGYTF. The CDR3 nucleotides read TGTGCCAGCAGCGCAGGGGGCGGCTACACCTTC.

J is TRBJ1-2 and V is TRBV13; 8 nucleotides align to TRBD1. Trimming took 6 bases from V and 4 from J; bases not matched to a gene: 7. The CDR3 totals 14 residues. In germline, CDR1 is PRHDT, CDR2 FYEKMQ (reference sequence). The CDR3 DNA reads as TGTGCCAGCAGTACGGACAGGGCGGGCTATGGCTACACCTTC. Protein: CASSTDRAGYGYTF.

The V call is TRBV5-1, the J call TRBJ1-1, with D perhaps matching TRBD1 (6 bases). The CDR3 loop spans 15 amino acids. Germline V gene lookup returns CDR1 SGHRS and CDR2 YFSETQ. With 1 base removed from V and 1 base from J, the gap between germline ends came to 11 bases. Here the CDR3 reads CASSLIGQRNTEAFF. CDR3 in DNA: TGCGCCAGCAGCTTGATCGGACAGAGGAACACTGAAGCTTTCTTT. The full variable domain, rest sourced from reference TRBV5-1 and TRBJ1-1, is KAGVTQTPRYLIKTRGQQVTLSCSPISGHRSVSWYQQTPGQGLQFLFEYFSETQRNKGNFPGRFSGRQFSNSRSEMNVSTLELGDSALYLCASSLIGQRNTEAFFGQGTRLTVV.

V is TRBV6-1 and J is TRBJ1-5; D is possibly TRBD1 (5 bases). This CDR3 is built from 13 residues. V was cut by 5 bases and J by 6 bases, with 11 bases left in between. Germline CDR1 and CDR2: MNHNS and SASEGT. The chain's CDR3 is CASSPRAIQPQHF. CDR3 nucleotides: TGTGCCAGCAGTCCCAGGGCAATTCAGCCCCAGCATTTT.

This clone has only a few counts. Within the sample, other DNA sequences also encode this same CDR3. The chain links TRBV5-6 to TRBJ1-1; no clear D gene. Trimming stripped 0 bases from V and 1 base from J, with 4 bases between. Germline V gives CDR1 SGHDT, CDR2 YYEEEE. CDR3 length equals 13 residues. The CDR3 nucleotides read TGTGCCAGCAGCTTGGGGGGGAACACTGAAGCTTTCTTT. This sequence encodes CASSLGGNTEAFF. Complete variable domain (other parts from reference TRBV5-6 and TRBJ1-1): DAGVTQSPTHLIKTRGQQVTLRCSPKSGHDTVSWYQQALGQGPQFIFQYYEEEERQRGNFPDRFSGHQFPNYSSELNVNALLLGDSALYLCASSLGGNTEAFFGQGTRLTVV.

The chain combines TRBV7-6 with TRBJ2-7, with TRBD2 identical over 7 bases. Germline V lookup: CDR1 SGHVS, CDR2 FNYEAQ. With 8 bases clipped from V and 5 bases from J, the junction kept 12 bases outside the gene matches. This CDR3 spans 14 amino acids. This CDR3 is CASRPSGAGNEQYF. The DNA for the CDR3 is TGTGCCAGCCGCCCTAGCGGAGCCGGTAACGAGCAGTACTTC.

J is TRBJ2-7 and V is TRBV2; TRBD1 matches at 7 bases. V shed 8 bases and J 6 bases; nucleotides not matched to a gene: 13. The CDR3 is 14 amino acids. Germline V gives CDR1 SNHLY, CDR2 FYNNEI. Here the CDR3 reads CASDYATGNAEQYF. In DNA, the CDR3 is TGTGCCAGCGACTACGCGACAGGGAATGCCGAGCAGTACTTC.

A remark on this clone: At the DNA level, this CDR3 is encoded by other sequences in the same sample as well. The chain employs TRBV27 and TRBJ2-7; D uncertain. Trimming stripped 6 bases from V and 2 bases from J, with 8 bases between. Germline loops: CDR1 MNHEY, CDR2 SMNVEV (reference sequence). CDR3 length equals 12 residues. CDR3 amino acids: CASRDRAYEQYF. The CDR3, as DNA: TGTGCCAGCAGGGATCGGGCCTACGAGCAGTACTTC.

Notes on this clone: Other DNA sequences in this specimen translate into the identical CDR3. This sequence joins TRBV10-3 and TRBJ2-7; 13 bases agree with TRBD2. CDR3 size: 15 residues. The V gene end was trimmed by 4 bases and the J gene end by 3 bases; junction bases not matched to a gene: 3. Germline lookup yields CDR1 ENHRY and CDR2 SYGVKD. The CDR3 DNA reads TGTGCCATCAGTGGGGGGACTAGCGGGATCTACGAGCAGTACTTC. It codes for CAISGGTSGIYEQYF.

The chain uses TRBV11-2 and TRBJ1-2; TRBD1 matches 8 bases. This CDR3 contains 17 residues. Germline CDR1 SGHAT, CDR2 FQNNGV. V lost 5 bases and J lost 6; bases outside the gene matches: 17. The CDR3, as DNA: TGTGCCAGCAGCCCCCTTCAGGGGGCAGGGGGAAAGGATGGCTACACCTTC. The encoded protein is CASSPLQGAGGKDGYTF.

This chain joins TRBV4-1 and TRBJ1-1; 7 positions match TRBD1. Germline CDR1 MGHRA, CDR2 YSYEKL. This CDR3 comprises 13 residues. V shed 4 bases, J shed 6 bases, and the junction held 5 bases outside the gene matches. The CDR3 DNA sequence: TGCGCCAGCAGCCGACAGGGCGGGTCTGAAGCTTTCTTT. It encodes CASSRQGGSEAFF.

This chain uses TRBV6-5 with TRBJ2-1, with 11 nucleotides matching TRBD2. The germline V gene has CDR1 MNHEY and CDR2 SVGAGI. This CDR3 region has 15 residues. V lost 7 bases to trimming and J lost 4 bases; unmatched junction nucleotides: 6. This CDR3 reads CASNPGLAAYNEQFF. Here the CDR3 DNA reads TGTGCCAGCAACCCGGGACTAGCGGCTTACAATGAGCAGTTCTTC.

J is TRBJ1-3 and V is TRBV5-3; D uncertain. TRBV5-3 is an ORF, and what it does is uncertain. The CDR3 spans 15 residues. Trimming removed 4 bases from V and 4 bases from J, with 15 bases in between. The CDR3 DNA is TGTGCCAGAAGCCGAACAGAGATTAGGGGAAACACCATATATTTT. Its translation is CARSRTEIRGNTIYF.

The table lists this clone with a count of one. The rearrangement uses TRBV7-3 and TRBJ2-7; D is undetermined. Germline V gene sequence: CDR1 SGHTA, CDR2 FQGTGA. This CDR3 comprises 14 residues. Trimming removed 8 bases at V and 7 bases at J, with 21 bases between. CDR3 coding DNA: TGTGCCAGCCCTGCCGGCGCCAGCCCCAGAGAGCAGTACTTC. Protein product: CASPAGASPREQYF.

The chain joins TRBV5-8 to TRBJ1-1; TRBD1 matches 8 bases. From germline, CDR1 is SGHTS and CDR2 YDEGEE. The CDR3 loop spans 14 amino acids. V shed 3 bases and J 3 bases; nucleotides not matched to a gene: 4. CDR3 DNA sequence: TGTGCCAGCAGCTGGGGACAGGCCTACACTGAAGCTTTCTTT. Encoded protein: CASSWGQAYTEAFF.

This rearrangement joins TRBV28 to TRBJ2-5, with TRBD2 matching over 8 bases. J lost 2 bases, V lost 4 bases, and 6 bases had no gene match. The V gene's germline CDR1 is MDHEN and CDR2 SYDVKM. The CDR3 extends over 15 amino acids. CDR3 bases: TGTGCCAGCAGTTCCGGGGGGGGGAATCAAGAGACCCAGTACTTC. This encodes CASSSGGGNQETQYF.

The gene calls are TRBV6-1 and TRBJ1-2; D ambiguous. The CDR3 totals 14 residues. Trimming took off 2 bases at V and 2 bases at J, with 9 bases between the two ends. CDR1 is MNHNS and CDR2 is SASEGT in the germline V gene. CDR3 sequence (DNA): TGTGCCAGCAGTGAATACTCCCCGAACTATGGCTACACCTTC. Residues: CASSEYSPNYGYTF.

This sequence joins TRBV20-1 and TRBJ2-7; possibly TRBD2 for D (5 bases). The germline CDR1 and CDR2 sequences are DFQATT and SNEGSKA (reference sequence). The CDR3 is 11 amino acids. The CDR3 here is CSMREEYEQYF. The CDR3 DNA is TGCAGCATGAGGGAAGAATACGAGCAGTACTTC.

CDR3: CASSIGDRVSQPQHF. CDR3 DNA: TGTGCCAGTAGTATCGGGGACAGGGTCTCTCAGCCCCAGCATTTT. This chain joins TRBV19 and TRBJ1-5; 9 bases align to TRBD1. CDR1 LNHDA and CDR2 SQIVND come from the germline V gene (reference sequence). Germline trimming cut 3 bases from V and 6 bases from J; bases unmatched to any gene: 6. The CDR3 is 15 amino acids.